Listed below are T cell receptor beta chains from one sample, sequenced in a study of control samples from healthy donors and cancer patients. TCRdb's copy holds only in-frame clones and misses some; the assay was immunoSEQ multiplex PCR. The sample shows fewer than 200,000 clones, 90% of them seen only once. Material: blood. All receptors come from a woman between 45 and 65 years old in good health. Each CDR3 is given with its conserved first and last residue. A D gene is named only where the DNA matches it firmly. Size is omitted from some rows. Given values are once, few, many or a class for expanded clones.

clone_size	v_call	j_call	d_call	cdr3_nt	cdr3_aa
NA	TRBV6-4	TRBJ2-6	TRBD2	TGTGCCAGCAGTGACGGGGGGGGCTCTGGGGCCAACGTCCTGACTTTC	CASSDGGGSGANVLTF
once	TRBV4-1	TRBJ2-1	NA	TGCGCCAGCAGCCCGGGCCTAGGGTGGAATGAGCAGTTCTTC	CASSPGLGWNEQFF
NA	TRBV6-2/TRBV6-3	TRBJ2-3	NA	TGTGCCAGCAGTCCCTGGTCAGGCACAGATACGCAGTATTTT	CASSPWSGTDTQYF
NA	TRBV6-2/TRBV6-3	TRBJ2-2	NA	TGTGCCAGCAGTCTCTCTCTCGGGGAGCTGTTTTTT	CASSLSLGELFF
once	TRBV28	TRBJ2-5	TRBD2	TGTGCCAGCATCCGACTAGCGGGAGGGTGGGAGACCCAGTACTTC	CASIRLAGGWETQYF
few	TRBV28	TRBJ1-1	NA	TGTGCCAGCGACCGACAGGCCCCCACTGAAGCTTTCTTT	CASDRQAPTEAFF
once	TRBV2	TRBJ2-3	TRBD2	TGTGCCAGCAGTTTTGACCGGACTAGCGGGGGATCCACAGATACGCAGTATTTT	CASSFDRTSGGSTDTQYF
NA	TRBV30	TRBJ2-1	NA	TGTGCCTGGAGTGTAGGGAGCTCCCGATACAATGAGCAGTTCTTC	CAWSVGSSRYNEQFF
NA	TRBV7-9	TRBJ2-3	TRBD2	TGTGCCAGCAGCCGTGGACTAGCGGGCACAGATACGCAGTATTTT	CASSRGLAGTDTQYF
NA	TRBV7-2	TRBJ2-5	TRBD2	TGTGCCAGCAGCGCCACGCCGCCTCGGGGGGGCGGTCAAGAGACCCAGTACTTC	CASSATPPRGGGQETQYF
once	TRBV28	TRBJ1-2	TRBD1	TGTGCCAGCAGTTTACCCACAGGGGAGAGGGGCTACACCTTC	CASSLPTGERGYTF
NA	TRBV20-1	TRBJ2-7	NA	TGCAGTGCTAGTAGCCAAGGGGACTCCGAGCAGTACTTC	CSASSQGDSEQYF
NA	TRBV7-9	TRBJ2-1	TRBD2	TGTGCCAGCAGCTTGACTAGCGGGAGGGCCAGGGATGAGCAGTTCTTC	CASSLTSGRARDEQFF
NA	TRBV6-6	TRBJ2-2	NA	TGTGCCAGCAGTTACCCACAACAGGGCCCCGGGGAGCTGTTTTTT	CASSYPQQGPGELFF
NA	TRBV24-1	TRBJ1-2	NA	TGTGCCACCAGTGACCCGACAGAAAACTATGGCTACACCTTC	CATSDPTENYGYTF
once	TRBV19	TRBJ1-2	NA	TGTGCCAGTAGTATAGCAGGTGCCCCCTATGGCTACACCTTC	CASSIAGAPYGYTF
NA	TRBV5-6	TRBJ1-5	NA	TGTGCCAGCAGCTTGAAGGGGGGAAATCAGCCCCAGCATTTT	CASSLKGGNQPQHF
NA	TRBV10-3	TRBJ2-3	TRBD2	TGTGCCACGAAGGGGACTAGCGGGGGAACCACAGATACGCAGTATTTT	CATKGTSGGTTDTQYF
NA	TRBV5-1	TRBJ1-2	TRBD1	TGCGCCAGCAGCTTGGGACAGGGGCCGAATGGCTACACCTTC	CASSLGQGPNGYTF
NA	TRBV28	TRBJ2-1	NA	TGTGCCAGCAGTTTATCCTATGAGCAGTTCTTC	CASSLSYEQFF
NA	TRBV19	TRBJ1-2	NA	TGTGCCAGTAGCAGGGCCGTCCCGACCTCTTTCTATGGCTACACCTTC	CASSRAVPTSFYGYTF
NA	TRBV11-3	TRBJ2-7	NA	TGTGCCAGCAGCTTCGTGGGGGGCGAGCAGTACTTC	CASSFVGGEQYF
NA	TRBV11-2	TRBJ2-4	NA	TGTGCCAGCAGCCGGAGAACACCGGCCAAAAACATTCAGTACTTC	CASSRRTPAKNIQYF
NA	TRBV19	TRBJ1-1	TRBD1	TGTGCCAGTAGTCTACACCGGGACAGAGTGAACACTGAAGCTTTCTTT	CASSLHRDRVNTEAFF
few	TRBV7-3	TRBJ1-6	NA	TGTGCCAGCAGCTCAACCAGGACGGCTGATTCACCCCTCCACTTT	CASSSTRTADSPLHF
NA	TRBV3-1/TRBV3-2	TRBJ1-2	NA	TGTGCCAGCAGCCAAGTCAGCTATGGCTACACCTTC	CASSQVSYGYTF
NA	TRBV27	TRBJ2-7	TRBD2	TGTGCCCCTCTAGCGGGGGGGGACGAGCAGTACTTC	CAPLAGGDEQYF
NA	TRBV6-5	TRBJ1-5	TRBD1	TGTGCCAGCAGGAGACAGGGTTGGGGTCAGCCCCAGCATTTT	CASRRQGWGQPQHF
NA	TRBV4-1	TRBJ2-7	TRBD2	TGCGCCAGCAGCCAAGCGGGGGGAGGCTACGAGCAGTACTTC	CASSQAGGGYEQYF
NA	TRBV3-1/TRBV3-2	TRBJ1-1	NA	TGTGCCAGCAGCCAAGGACGGGGTCTCACTGAAGCTTTCTTT	CASSQGRGLTEAFF
NA	TRBV14	TRBJ2-1	TRBD2	TGTGCCAGCAGCCCACGCCTGGCGGGGGGGCTATTCAATGAGCAGTTCTTC	CASSPRLAGGLFNEQFF
NA	TRBV5-5	TRBJ1-1	NA	TGTGCCAGCAGCAAGAACACTGAAGCTTTCTTT	CASSKNTEAFF
NA	TRBV3-1/TRBV3-2	TRBJ1-6	NA	TGTGCCAGCAGCCCCAGATCGGGCGCGGGGGATCCCCTCCACTTT	CASSPRSGAGDPLHF
NA	TRBV19	TRBJ1-2	TRBD1	TGTGCCAGTTTGGGACAGACTCTATTCTATGGCTACACCTTC	CASLGQTLFYGYTF
NA	TRBV25-1	TRBJ1-4	NA	TGTGCCAGCAGTACAGACAACAGTAATGAAAAACTGTTTTTT	CASSTDNSNEKLFF
NA	TRBV5-1	TRBJ2-1	TRBD2	TGCGCCAGCAGCTTCCTAGCGGGATCGCCCTACAATGAGCAGTTCTTC	CASSFLAGSPYNEQFF
once	TRBV3-1/TRBV3-2	TRBJ1-4	NA	TGTGCCAGCAGCAGGGTCAAGGGTTACGTCCGGGGAGGTGAAAAACTGTTTTTT	CASSRVKGYVRGGEKLFF
NA	TRBV27	TRBJ1-4	TRBD1	TGTGCCAGCAGTTCTCGGGACAGACTCGCAACTAATGAAAAACTGTTTTTT	CASSSRDRLATNEKLFF
NA	TRBV3-1/TRBV3-2	TRBJ1-5	NA	TGTGCCAGCAGCCAGGCCGGACAGCATCAGCCCCAGCATTTT	CASSQAGQHQPQHF
NA	TRBV7-2	TRBJ1-6	NA	TGTGCCAGCAGTCATCCTAATTCACCCCTCCACTTT	CASSHPNSPLHF